This TCR beta chain was documented in a study of control samples from healthy donors and cancer patients. CDR1 is SGHNT and CDR2 is YYREEE in the germline V gene (reference sequence). The CDR3 totals 14 residues. V was cut by 4 bases and J by 2 bases, with 10 bases left in between. Profiling relied on immunoSEQ multiplex PCR, and the TCRdb table lists in-frame clones only, not all of them. The sample contains 98,000 or so clones, around 80% of which appear only once. The chain couples TRBV5-4 to TRBJ1-3, with a possible D match to TRBD1 (6 bases). Material for sequencing was blood. This TCR was sampled from a man aged 55 to 69 in good health. The CDR3 DNA follows: TGTGCCAGCAGCGACCGACAGGCTGGAAACACCATATATTTT. Translation: CASSDRQAGNTIYF. Using reference TRBV5-4 and TRBJ1-3 for the parts outside the CDR3, the full variable domain is ETGVTQSPTHLIKTRGQQVTLRCSSQSGHNTVSWYQQALGQGPQFIFQYYREEENGRGNFPPRFSGLQFPNYSSELNVNALELDDSALYLCASSDRQAGNTIYFGEGSWLTVV.